This T cell receptor (beta chain) was recorded in a study of cytomegalovirus exposure and HLA in healthy donors. The CDR3 runs 14 residues. Germline lookup yields CDR1 MNHEY and CDR2 SMNVEV (reference sequence). The V and J ends lost 3 bases and 5 bases respectively, with 11 bases between them. Primers included in the PCR were 60 Vbeta and 13 Jbeta primers. The table came from immunoSEQ multiplex PCR; TCRdb's copy has only in-frame clones and leaves some out. The sample includes approximately 180,000 clones, 9.5% to 15% seen only once; the top ten take 7.8%. The genes are TRBV27 and TRBJ1-5; D is undetermined. Sequencing was carried out using PBMCs. The clonotype was recovered from a man aged 50-60 years in good health and CMV-seropositive. This chain's CDR3 is CASSFDKVDQPQHF. CDR3 DNA: TGTGCCAGCAGTTTTGACAAAGTCGATCAGCCCCAGCATTTT.